The 21 T cell receptor beta chains given below trace back to one sample, sequenced in a study of beta chain features in type 1 diabetes. Overall study findings and caveats: Patients with Type 1 diabetes showed moderately but significantly shorter TCRB CDR3s in all four CD4+ subsets.

Expressed TCRB transcripts were sequenced because the isolated RNA had all been reverse transcribed beforehand. Sequencing used immunoSEQ multiplex PCR; TCRdb keeps in-frame clones, though not all of them. Counted here are 600,000 to 750,000 clones, around 11% occurring once; the ten biggest clones make up over 0.1%. No cognate antigen is known for these TCRs. Source material: naive CD4+ T cells from blood. Receptors originate from a man aged 30 to 45 with type 1 diabetes.

The chain combines TRBV5-1 with TRBJ2-1; the D gene could be TRBD1 or TRBD2 (5 bases each). The CDR3 spans 17 residues. V was shortened by 2 bases and J by 2 bases, with 17 bases between the two germline ends. Per germline, CDR1 SGHRS and CDR2 YFSETQ. The DNA for the CDR3 is TGCGCCAGCAGCTTCGGTGAGGGGTTTAGTCCCTACAATGAGCAGTTCTTC. This encodes CASSFGEGFSPYNEQFF.

The J gene is TRBJ2-5, the V gene TRBV19; 8 bases map to TRBD1. The CDR3 has 14 residues. The V and J ends lost 6 bases and 1 base, in that order; junction bases with no gene match: 4. Germline V lookup: CDR1 LNHDA, CDR2 SQIVND (reference sequence). The CDR3 here is CASSSGQGQETQYF. CDR3 DNA: TGTGCCAGTAGCTCTGGACAGGGCCAAGAGACCCAGTACTTC.

This chain connects TRBV9 to TRBJ1-6, with D perhaps matching TRBD1 (5 bases). CDR1 SGDLS and CDR2 YYNGEE come from the germline V gene. This CDR3 has 12 amino acids. The germline V and J ends were trimmed by 3 bases and 7 bases, with 5 bases remaining between them. CDR3 sequence reads: CASSAGNSPLHF. The CDR3 DNA is TGTGCCAGCAGCGCAGGGAATTCACCCCTCCACTTT.

This clone was seen only a few times. The rearrangement uses TRBV6-5 and TRBJ2-7; 7 nucleotides match TRBD1. The germline V gene encodes CDR1 MNHEY and CDR2 SVGAGI. This CDR3 is built from 13 residues. After removal of 7 bases from V and 4 bases from J, the junction contained 7 bases not matched to a gene. CDR3 amino acids: CASTRDSPYEQYF. CDR3 sequence (DNA): TGTGCCAGCACCCGGGACAGTCCATACGAGCAGTACTTC.

The rearrangement links TRBV14 to TRBJ2-5, with TRBD2 matching 13 bases. The CDR3 totals 16 residues. From germline, CDR1 is SGHDN and CDR2 FVKESK. The ends lost 5 bases at V and 1 base at J; junction bases unmatched: 4. In nucleotides, the CDR3 is TGTGCCAGCAGCGGACTAGCGGGGGATTTCCAAGAGACCCAGTACTTC. Translation gives CASSGLAGDFQETQYF.

The table lists this clone with a count of one. The J gene is TRBJ2-7, the V gene TRBV11-2; D is unclear. The CDR3 has 13 residues. Trimming left V 3 bases short and J 1 base short, with 7 bases between. Germline CDR1 reads SGHAT; CDR2 reads FQNNGV. This CDR3 is CASSFTSSYEQYF. In DNA, the CDR3 is TGTGCCAGCAGCTTCACCAGTTCCTACGAGCAGTACTTC.

This clone showed up just a few times. The rearrangement links TRBV7-9 to TRBJ2-7; D is uncertain. The ends were cut back, 7 bases at V and 0 bases at J, with 13 bases in the middle. This CDR3 is 14 amino acids long. Germline CDR1 and CDR2: SEHNR and FQNEAQ (reference sequence). The CDR3 loop is CASIPPTSSYEQYF. In DNA, the CDR3 is TGTGCCAGCATTCCCCCCACCTCCTCCTACGAGCAGTACTTC.

This clone was recorded a few times. The gene calls are TRBV5-8 and TRBJ1-1; tentative D call: TRBD1 (6 bases). The CDR3 consists of 12 residues. Between the trimmed V and J ends, which lost 2 bases and 5 bases, there was a span of 7 bases. Germline loops: CDR1 SGHTS, CDR2 YDEGEE. The CDR3 here is CASSLTGTEAFF. CDR3 in DNA: TGTGCCAGCAGCTTAACAGGGACTGAAGCTTTCTTT.

The V and J genes are TRBV7-6 and TRBJ2-6; D remains unclear. From germline, CDR1 is SGHVS and CDR2 FNYEAQ. V dropped 1 base and J dropped 0 bases, with 7 bases sitting between them. The CDR3 totals 16 residues. CDR3 in DNA: TGTGCCAGCAGCTTAGAAGGCTTCTCTGGGGCCAACGTCCTGACTTTC. This codes for CASSLEGFSGANVLTF.

As to this clone: Other DNA variants within this sample encode the same CDR3. The V call is TRBV30, the J call TRBJ2-7; 7 bases are a match to TRBD1. There are 12 residues in the CDR3. Germline trimming cut 5 bases from V and 2 bases from J; bases unmatched to any gene: 3. CDR1 and CDR2 from the germline V gene are GTSNPN and SVGIG (reference sequence). The CDR3 DNA is TGTGCCTGGGCGACAGGGACCTACGAGCAGTACTTC. Translating it yields CAWATGTYEQYF. The full variable domain, with the rest looked up from reference TRBV30 and TRBJ2-7, is SQTIHQWPATLVQPVGSPLSLECTVEGTSNPNLYWYRQAAGRGLQLLFYSVGIGQISSEVPQNLSASRPQDRQFILSSKKLLLSDSGFYLCAWATGTYEQYFGPGTRLTVT.

The chain is built from TRBV5-4 and TRBJ2-1, with 8 bases matching TRBD2. This CDR3 contains 16 residues. Trimming took 7 bases from V and 2 from J; bases not matched to a gene: 11. CDR1 and CDR2 (germline): SGHNT, YYREEE (reference sequence). This CDR3 reads CASAASGGRPYNEQFF. The CDR3 nucleotides are TGTGCCAGCGCTGCCAGCGGGGGTAGACCCTACAATGAGCAGTTCTTC.

This clone came up a few times. V and J are TRBV4-3 and TRBJ2-7, with D maybe TRBD2 (6 bases). This CDR3 has 16 residues. Germline V gene sequence: CDR1 LGHNA, CDR2 YSLEER. Between the trimmed V and J ends, which lost 0 bases and 2 bases, there was a span of 14 bases. CDR3 nucleotides: TGCGCCAGCAGCCAAGATTGGTCGGGGGTTGCCTACGAGCAGTACTTC. This codes for CASSQDWSGVAYEQYF.

A single count supports this clone. The chain links TRBV5-1 to TRBJ2-2; D ambiguous. The CDR3 runs 15 residues. Between the trimmed V and J ends, which lost 2 bases and 8 bases, there was a span of 16 bases. Looked up from germline, CDR1 is SGHRS and CDR2 is YFSETQ. The CDR3 nucleotides are TGCGCCAGCAGCTTCAACCGACCCGAGGTGGGGGAGCTGTTTTTT. Translation gives CASSFNRPEVGELFF. Full variable domain (outside the CDR3, taken from reference TRBV5-1 and TRBJ2-2): KAGVTQTPRYLIKTRGQQVTLSCSPISGHRSVSWYQQTPGQGLQFLFEYFSETQRNKGNFPGRFSGRQFSNSRSEMNVSTLELGDSALYLCASSFNRPEVGELFFGEGSRLTVL.

The V gene is TRBV28, the J gene TRBJ2-3, with a tentative D call TRBD1 (6 bases). Trimming shortened V by 2 bases and J by 7 bases, and 16 bases separated the two germline ends. CDR1 is MDHEN, CDR2 SYDVKM, per germline. CDR3 length: 15 residues. The CDR3 DNA follows: TGTGCCAGCAGTTTAAAGTTAGGGGGAACCTATACGCAGTATTTT. Translated: CASSLKLGGTYTQYF.

This clone was counted between two and nine times. The rearrangement links TRBV7-9 to TRBJ1-3, with unresolved D. The CDR3 covers 16 residues. Germline V gives CDR1 SEHNR, CDR2 FQNEAQ (reference sequence). Trimming left V 3 bases short and J 1 base short, with 13 bases between. CDR3: CASSFFESGSGNTIYF. In nucleotides, the CDR3 is TGTGCCAGCAGCTTCTTTGAGAGCGGGTCTGGAAACACCATATATTTT. The full variable domain, in which reference TRBV7-9 and TRBJ1-3 provide the parts outside the CDR3, is DTGVSQNPRHKITKRGQNVTFRCDPISEHNRLYWYRQTLGQGPEFLTYFQNEAQLEKSRLLSDRFSAERPKGSFSTLEIQRTEQGDSAMYLCASSFFESGSGNTIYFGEGSWLTVV.

This clone was seen only a few times. V and J are TRBV29-1 and TRBJ2-3; 12 positions match TRBD1. Trimming at V came to 7 bases and at J to 3 bases, leaving 8 bases not matched to a gene. CDR3 length equals 15 residues. The germline gives CDR1 SQVTM, CDR2 ANQGSEA. CDR3 region: CSAGTGGVFTDTQYF. In DNA form, the CDR3 reads TGCAGCGCCGGGACAGGGGGCGTTTTTACAGATACGCAGTATTTT.

In its sample, this clone was seen a few times. CDR3 sequence (DNA): TGTGCCAGTAGTATAAAAGGTCCCAGGGAGACCCAGTACTTC. This gives the protein CASSIKGPRETQYF. The chain carries TRBV19 and TRBJ2-5; D unclear. V lost 2 bases and J lost 5, with 12 bases in between. The CDR3 loop spans 14 amino acids. Per germline, CDR1 LNHDA and CDR2 SQIVND (reference sequence).

This clone was recorded a few times. The V call is TRBV5-1, the J call TRBJ2-3, with D maybe TRBD1 (6 bases). The CDR3 loop spans 14 amino acids. Germline CDR1 SGHRS, CDR2 YFSETQ. V dropped 0 bases and J dropped 6 bases, with 11 bases sitting between them. The CDR3 reads CASSLDRVYDTQYF. The CDR3 DNA reads TGCGCCAGCAGCTTGGACAGGGTCTATGATACGCAGTATTTT.

A few counts support this clone. This rearrangement joins TRBV18 to TRBJ1-2; tentative D call: TRBD1 (5 bases). V dropped 3 bases and J dropped 8 bases, with 19 bases sitting between them. There are 15 residues in the CDR3. Germline CDR1 is KGHSH and CDR2 is LQKENI. The CDR3, as DNA: TGTGCCAGCTCACCTCAGGGAGGACGACGGGCGGGCTACACCTTC. Its translation is CASSPQGGRRAGYTF.

There are a few counts of this clone. This sequence joins TRBV12-2 and TRBJ2-1; TRBD1, as called in the table, went unchecked against the DNA. TRBV12-2 is termed a pseudogene. This CDR3 spans 16 amino acids. The CDR3 sequence: CASRLPHRGSYNEQFF. The CDR3, as DNA: TGTGCAAGTCGCCTCCCCCACAGGGGCTCCTACAATGAGCAGTTCTTC.

This clone was counted only a few times. The V and J genes are TRBV7-2 and TRBJ2-5, with TRBD2 matching over 8 bases. The V and J ends lost 5 bases and 3 bases, in that order; junction bases with no gene match: 5. Germline CDR1 is SGHTA and CDR2 is FQGNSA. This CDR3 is 14 amino acids long. The CDR3 DNA reads as TGTGCCAGCAGCCCCGGGGGGGTAAAAGAGACCCAGTACTTC. It specifies CASSPGGVKETQYF.